The entry below gives a single T cell receptor (beta chain) sequence along with its context. Its antigen remains unknown. PCR involved 60 Vbeta and 13 Jbeta primers. Produced via immunoSEQ multiplex PCR; TCRdb's table is partial and in-frame only. There are 140,000 or so clones in the sample; around 80% occur only once, and more than 2% lies in the top ten. The entry originates in a study of cytomegalovirus exposure and HLA in healthy donors. Looking at the study overall: An early release of data contained approximately 80 million unique TCRs, which came from HLA-typed donors. Regarding the study as a whole: Reportedly, cytomegalovirus status was diagnosed with high sensitivity and specificity. V- and J-gene trimming in TCR beta was tied to a missense DCLRE1C variant by an analysis performed later.

V shed 0 bases and J shed 4 bases, with 11 bases lying between them. The germline gives CDR1 SGHRS, CDR2 YFSETQ. The CDR3 sequence is 14 residues long. Though probably carrying unrecorded immune exposures, donors were nominally healthy at sampling. Sample: PBMCs. The receptor's source is a boy between 2 and 10 years old in good health and CMV-seronegative. The V and J genes are TRBV5-1 and TRBJ2-7; tentatively, D is TRBD1 (5 bases). DNA of the CDR3: TGCGCCAGCAGCTTGGGACAGTCACTTTACGAGCAGTACTTC. It yields the protein CASSLGQSLYEQYF.